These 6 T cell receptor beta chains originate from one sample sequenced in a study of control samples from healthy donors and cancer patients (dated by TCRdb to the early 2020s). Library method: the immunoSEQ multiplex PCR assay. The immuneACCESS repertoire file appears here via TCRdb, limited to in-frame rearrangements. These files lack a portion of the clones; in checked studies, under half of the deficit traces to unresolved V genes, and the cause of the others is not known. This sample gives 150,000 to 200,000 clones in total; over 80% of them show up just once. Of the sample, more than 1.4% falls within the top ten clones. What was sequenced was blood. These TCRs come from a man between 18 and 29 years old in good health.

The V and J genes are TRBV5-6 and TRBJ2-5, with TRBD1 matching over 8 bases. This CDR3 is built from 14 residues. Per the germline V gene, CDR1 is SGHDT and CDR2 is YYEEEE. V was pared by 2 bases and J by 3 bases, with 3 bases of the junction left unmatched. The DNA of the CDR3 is TGTGCCAGCAGCTTTAACAGGGGGAAAGAGACCCAGTACTTC. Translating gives CASSFNRGKETQYF. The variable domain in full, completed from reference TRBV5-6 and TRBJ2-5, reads DAGVTQSPTHLIKTRGQQVTLRCSPKSGHDTVSWYQQALGQGPQFIFQYYEEEERQRGNFPDRFSGHQFPNYSSELNVNALLLGDSALYLCASSFNRGKETQYFGPGTRLLVL.

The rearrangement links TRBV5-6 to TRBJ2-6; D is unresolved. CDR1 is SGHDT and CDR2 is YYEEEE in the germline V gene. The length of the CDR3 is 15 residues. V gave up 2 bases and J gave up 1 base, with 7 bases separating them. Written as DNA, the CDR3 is TGTGCCAGCAGCTTCTTACAGTCTGGGGCCAACGTCCTGACTTTC. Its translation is CASSFLQSGANVLTF.

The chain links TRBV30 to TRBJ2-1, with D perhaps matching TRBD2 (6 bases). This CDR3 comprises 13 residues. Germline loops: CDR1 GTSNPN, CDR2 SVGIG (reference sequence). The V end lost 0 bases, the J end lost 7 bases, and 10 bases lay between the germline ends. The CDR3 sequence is CAWSVRAGNEQFF. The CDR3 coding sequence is TGTGCCTGGAGTGTACGTGCGGGGAATGAGCAGTTCTTC.

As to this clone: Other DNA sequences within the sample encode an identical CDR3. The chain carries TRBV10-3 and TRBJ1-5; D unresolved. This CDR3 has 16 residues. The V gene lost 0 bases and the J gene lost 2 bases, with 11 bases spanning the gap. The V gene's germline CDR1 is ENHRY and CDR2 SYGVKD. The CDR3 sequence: CAISESGPRGNQPQHF. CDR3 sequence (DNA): TGTGCCATCAGTGAGTCTGGCCCGCGTGGCAATCAGCCCCAGCATTTT.

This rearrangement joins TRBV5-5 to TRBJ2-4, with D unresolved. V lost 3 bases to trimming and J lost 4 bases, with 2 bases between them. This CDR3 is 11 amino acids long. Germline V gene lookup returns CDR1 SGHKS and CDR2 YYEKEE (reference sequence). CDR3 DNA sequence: TGTGCCAGCAGCTCAAAAAACATTCAGTACTTC. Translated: CASSSKNIQYF. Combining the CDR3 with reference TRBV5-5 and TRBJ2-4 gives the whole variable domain DAGVTQSPTHLIKTRGQQVTLRCSPISGHKSVSWYQQVLGQGPQFIFQYYEKEERGRGNFPDRFSARQFPNYSSELNVNALLLGDSALYLCASSSKNIQYFGAGTRLSVL.

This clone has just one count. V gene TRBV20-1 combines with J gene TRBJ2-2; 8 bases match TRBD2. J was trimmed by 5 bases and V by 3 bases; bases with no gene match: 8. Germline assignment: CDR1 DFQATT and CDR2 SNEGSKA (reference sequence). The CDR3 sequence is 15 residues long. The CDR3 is CSASRAAGGTGELFF. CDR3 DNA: TGCAGTGCTAGTAGGGCCGCGGGGGGAACCGGGGAGCTGTTTTTT.